This note documents a single TCR beta chain sequence. Its matching antigen is unknown. Germline loops: CDR1 MDHEN, CDR2 SYDVKM. The V and J ends lost 6 bases and 1 base respectively, with 7 bases between them. This CDR3 has 12 residues. Around 100 million PBMCs went into genomic DNA for unsorted samples. The entry originates in a study of shared clonotypes between healthy human individuals. The protocol was immunoSEQ multiplex PCR, while the TCRdb copy is restricted to in-frame clones and leaves out a portion. The sample holds about 470,000 clones, roughly 80% seen once. Study-level points and caveats: Blood was the sole source, and tissue repertoires probably differ.

This clonotype was sampled from a woman aged 40 to 50 in good health. Some clones in this sample may be carry-over from other donors' samples. This rearrangement joins TRBV28 to TRBJ2-7, with D hard to call. Sequencing was carried out using PBMCs. The CDR3 DNA follows: TGTGCCAGCAGATCCTGGTCCTACGAGCAGTACTTC. Residues: CASRSWSYEQYF.